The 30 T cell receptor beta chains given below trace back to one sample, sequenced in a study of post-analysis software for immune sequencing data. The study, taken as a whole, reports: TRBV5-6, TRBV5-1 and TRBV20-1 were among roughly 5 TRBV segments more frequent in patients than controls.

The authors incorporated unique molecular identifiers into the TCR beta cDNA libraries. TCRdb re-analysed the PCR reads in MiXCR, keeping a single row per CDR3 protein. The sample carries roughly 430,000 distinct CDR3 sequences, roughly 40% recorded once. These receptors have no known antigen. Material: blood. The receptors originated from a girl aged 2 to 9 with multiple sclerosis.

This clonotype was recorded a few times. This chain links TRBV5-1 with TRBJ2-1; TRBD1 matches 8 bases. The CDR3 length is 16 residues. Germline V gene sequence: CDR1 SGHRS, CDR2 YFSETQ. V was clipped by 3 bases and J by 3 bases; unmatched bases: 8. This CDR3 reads CASSSGTGTFYNEQFF. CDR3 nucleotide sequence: TGCGCCAGCAGCTCCGGGACAGGTACTTTCTACAATGAGCAGTTCTTC.

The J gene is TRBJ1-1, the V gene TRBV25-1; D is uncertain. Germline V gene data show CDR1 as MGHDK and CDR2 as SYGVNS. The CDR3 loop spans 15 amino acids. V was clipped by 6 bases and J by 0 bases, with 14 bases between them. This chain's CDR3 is CASSNHEVVNTEAFF. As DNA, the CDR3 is TGTGCCAGCAGCAACCACGAGGTGGTGAACACTGAAGCTTTCTTT. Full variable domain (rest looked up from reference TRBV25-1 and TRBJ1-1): EADIYQTPRYLVIGTGKKITLECSQTMGHDKMYWYQQDPGMELHLIHYSYGVNSTEKGDLSSESTVSRIRTEHFPLTLESARPSHTSQYLCASSNHEVVNTEAFFGQGTRLTVV.

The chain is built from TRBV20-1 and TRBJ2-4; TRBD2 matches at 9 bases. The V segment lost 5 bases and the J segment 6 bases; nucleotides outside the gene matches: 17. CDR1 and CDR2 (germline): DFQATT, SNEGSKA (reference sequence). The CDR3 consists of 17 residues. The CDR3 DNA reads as TGCAGTGCTGTAAGGCGGGAGGGCCTCGGGCGTAGAAACATTCAGTACTTC. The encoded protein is CSAVRREGLGRRNIQYF.

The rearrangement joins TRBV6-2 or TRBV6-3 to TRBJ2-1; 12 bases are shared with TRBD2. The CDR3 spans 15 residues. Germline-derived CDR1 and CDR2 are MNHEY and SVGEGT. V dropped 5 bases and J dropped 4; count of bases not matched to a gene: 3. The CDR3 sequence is CASSKTSGGYNEQFF. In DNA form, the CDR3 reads TGTGCCAGCAGTAAGACTAGCGGGGGTTACAATGAGCAGTTCTTC.

As DNA, the CDR3 is TGTGCCAGCAGTCGTGACAGTACGCAGTATTTT. This translates into CASSRDSTQYF. The rearrangement uses TRBV28 and TRBJ2-3; tentatively, D is TRBD1 (5 bases). Trimming shortened V by 5 bases and J by 8 bases, and 8 bases separated the two germline ends. CDR1 is MDHEN and CDR2 is SYDVKM in the germline V gene. There are 11 residues in the CDR3.

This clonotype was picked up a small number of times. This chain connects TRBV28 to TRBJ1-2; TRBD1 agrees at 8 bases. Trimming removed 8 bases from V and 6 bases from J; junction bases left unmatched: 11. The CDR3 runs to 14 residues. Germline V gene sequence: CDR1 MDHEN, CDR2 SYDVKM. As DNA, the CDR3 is TGTGCCAGCTGCTCCGGACAGGGTGTTCATGGCTACACCTTC. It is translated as CASCSGQGVHGYTF.

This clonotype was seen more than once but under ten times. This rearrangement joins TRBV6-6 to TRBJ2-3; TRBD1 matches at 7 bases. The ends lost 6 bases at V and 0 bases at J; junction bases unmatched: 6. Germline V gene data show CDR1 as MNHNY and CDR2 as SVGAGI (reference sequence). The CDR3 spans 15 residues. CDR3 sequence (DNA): TGTGCCAGCAGCGAATACAGGGGTAGCACAGATACGCAGTATTTT. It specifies CASSEYRGSTDTQYF.

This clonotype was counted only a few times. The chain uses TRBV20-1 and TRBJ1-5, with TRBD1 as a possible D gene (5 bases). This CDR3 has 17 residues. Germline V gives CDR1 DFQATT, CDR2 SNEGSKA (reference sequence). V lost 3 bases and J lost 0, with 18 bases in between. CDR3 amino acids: CSARDEPGRISNQPQHF. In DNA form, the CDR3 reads TGCAGTGCTAGGGATGAGCCGGGACGGATTAGCAATCAGCCCCAGCATTTT.

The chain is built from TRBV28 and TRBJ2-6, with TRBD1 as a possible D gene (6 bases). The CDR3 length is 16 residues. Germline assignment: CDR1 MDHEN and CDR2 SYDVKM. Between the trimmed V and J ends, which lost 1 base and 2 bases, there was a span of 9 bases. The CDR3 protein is CASSLYGTPGANVLTF. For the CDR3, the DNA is TGTGCCAGCAGTTTATACGGGACACCTGGGGCCAACGTCCTGACTTTC.

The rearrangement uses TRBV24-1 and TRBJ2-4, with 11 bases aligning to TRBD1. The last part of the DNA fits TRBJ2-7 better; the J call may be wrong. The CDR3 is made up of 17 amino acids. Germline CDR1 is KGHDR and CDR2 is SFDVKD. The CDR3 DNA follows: TGTGCCACCAGTCAACTAAGCCGGACAGGGGGCAGGTACGAGCAGTACTTC. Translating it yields CATSQLSRTGGRYEQYF.

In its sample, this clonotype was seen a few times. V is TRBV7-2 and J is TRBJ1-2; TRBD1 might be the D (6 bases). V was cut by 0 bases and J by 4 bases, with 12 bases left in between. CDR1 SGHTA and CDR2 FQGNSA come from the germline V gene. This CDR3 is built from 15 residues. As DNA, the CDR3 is TGTGCCAGCAGCTTAGCCGGACAGAACTTCTATGGCTACACCTTC. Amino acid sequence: CASSLAGQNFYGYTF.

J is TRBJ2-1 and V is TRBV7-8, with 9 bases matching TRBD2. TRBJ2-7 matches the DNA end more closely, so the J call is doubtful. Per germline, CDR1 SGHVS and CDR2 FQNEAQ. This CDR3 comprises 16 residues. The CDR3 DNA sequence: TGTGCCAGCAGTCGAGCGGGAGGAGGCACCTACAATGAGCAGTACTTC. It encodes CASSRAGGGTYNEQYF.

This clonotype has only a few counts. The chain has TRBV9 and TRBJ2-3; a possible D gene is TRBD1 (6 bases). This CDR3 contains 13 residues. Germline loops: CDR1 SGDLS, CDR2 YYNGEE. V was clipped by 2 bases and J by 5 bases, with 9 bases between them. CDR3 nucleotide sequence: TGTGCCAGCAGCGTTGGGGGCGGAGATACGCAGTATTTT. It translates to CASSVGGGDTQYF. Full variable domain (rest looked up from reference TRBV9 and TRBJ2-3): DSGVTQTPKHLITATGQRVTLRCSPRSGDLSVYWYQQSLDQGLQFLIQYYNGEERAKGNILERFSAQQFPDLHSELNLSSLELGDSALYFCASSVGGGDTQYFGPGTRLTVL.

The CDR3 bases are TGCAGTGCAACTGGGACTAGCGGAAGCACAGATACGCAGTATTTT. Translation gives CSATGTSGSTDTQYF. This sequence joins TRBV20-1 and TRBJ2-3; 11 nucleotides match TRBD2. From germline, CDR1 is DFQATT and CDR2 SNEGSKA (reference sequence). This CDR3 spans 15 amino acids. Unmatched junction bases numbered 5, after V lost 6 bases and J lost 0 bases.

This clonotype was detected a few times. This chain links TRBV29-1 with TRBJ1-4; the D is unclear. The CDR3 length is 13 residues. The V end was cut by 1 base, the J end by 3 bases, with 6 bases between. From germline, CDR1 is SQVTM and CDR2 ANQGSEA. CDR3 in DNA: TGCAGCGTTGAAGGGACCCCTAATGAAAAACTGTTTTTT. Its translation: CSVEGTPNEKLFF. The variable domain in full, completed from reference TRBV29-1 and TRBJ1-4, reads SAVISQKPSRDICQRGTSLTIQCQVDSQVTMMFWYRQQPGQSLTLIATANQGSEATYESGFVIDKFPISRPNLTFSTLTVSNMSPEDSSIYLCSVEGTPNEKLFFGSGTQLSVL.

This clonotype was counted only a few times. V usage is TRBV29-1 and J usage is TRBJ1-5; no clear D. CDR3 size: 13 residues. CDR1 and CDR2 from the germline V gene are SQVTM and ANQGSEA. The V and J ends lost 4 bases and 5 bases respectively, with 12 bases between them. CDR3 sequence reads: CSVGSVGYQPQHF. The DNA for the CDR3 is TGCAGCGTTGGGAGTGTCGGATATCAGCCCCAGCATTTT. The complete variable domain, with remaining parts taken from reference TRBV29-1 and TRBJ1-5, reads SAVISQKPSRDICQRGTSLTIQCQVDSQVTMMFWYRQQPGQSLTLIATANQGSEATYESGFVIDKFPISRPNLTFSTLTVSNMSPEDSSIYLCSVGSVGYQPQHFGDGTRLSIL.

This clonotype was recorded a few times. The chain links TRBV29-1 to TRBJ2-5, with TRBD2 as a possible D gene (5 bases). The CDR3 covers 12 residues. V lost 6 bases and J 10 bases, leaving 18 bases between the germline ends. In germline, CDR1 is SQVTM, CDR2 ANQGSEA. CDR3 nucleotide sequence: TGCAGCGTGAGAACCGGGATAGTGGGCCAGTACTTC. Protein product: CSVRTGIVGQYF.

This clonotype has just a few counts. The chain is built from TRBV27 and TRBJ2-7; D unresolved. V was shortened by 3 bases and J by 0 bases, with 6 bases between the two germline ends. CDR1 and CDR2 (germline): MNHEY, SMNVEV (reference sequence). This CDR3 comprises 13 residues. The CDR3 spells CASSFTVSYEQYF. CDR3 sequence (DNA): TGTGCCAGCAGTTTTACAGTCTCCTACGAGCAGTACTTC.

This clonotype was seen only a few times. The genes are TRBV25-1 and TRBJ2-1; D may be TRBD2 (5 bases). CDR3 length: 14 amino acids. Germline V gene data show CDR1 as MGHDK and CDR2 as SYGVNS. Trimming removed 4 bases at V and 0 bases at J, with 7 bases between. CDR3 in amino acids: CASSVGSSYNEQFF. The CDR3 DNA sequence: TGTGCCAGCAGTGTGGGGAGCTCCTACAATGAGCAGTTCTTC.

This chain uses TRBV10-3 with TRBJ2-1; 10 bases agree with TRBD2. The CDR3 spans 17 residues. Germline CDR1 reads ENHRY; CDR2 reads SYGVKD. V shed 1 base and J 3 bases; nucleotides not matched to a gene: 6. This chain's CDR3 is CAISEFLAGEGYNEQFF. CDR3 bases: TGTGCCATCAGTGAGTTCCTAGCGGGAGAAGGCTACAATGAGCAGTTCTTC.

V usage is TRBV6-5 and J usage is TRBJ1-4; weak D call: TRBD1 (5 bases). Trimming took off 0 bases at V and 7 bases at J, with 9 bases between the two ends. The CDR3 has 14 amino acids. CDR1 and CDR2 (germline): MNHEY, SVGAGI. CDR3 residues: CASSYSVGAEKLFF. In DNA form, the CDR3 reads TGTGCCAGCAGTTACTCAGTCGGGGCTGAAAAACTGTTTTTT.

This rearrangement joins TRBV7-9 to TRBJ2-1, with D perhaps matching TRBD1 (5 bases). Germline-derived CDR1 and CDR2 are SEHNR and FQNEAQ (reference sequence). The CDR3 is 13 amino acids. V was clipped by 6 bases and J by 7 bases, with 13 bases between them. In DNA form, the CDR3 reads TGTGCCAGCAGATCAAGTGACAGAAATGAGCAGTTCTTC. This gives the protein CASRSSDRNEQFF.

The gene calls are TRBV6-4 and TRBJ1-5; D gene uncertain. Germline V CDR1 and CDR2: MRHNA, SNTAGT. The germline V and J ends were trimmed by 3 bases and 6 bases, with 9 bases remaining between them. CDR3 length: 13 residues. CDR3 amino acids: CASSEIFGQPQHF. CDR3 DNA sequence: TGTGCCAGCAGTGAAATTTTCGGTCAGCCCCAGCATTTT.

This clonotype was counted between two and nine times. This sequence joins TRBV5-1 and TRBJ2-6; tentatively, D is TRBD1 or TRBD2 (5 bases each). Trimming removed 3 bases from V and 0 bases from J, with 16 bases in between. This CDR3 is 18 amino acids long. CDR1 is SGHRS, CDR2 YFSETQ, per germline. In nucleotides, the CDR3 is TGCGCCAGCAGCTCCTCCGGGACGGTAGGCTCTGGGGCCAACGTCCTGACTTTC. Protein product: CASSSSGTVGSGANVLTF.

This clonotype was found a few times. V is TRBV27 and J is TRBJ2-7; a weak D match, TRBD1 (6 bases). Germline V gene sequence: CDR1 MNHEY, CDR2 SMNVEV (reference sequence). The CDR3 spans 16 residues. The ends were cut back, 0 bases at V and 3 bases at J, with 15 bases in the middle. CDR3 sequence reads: CASSLSKRGSYYEQYF. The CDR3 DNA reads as TGTGCCAGCAGTTTATCGAAGAGGGGGTCCTACTACGAGCAGTACTTC.

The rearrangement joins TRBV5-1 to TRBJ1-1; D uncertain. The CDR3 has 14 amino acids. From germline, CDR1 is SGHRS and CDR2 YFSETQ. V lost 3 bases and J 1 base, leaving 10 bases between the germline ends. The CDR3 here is CASSSVPENTEAFF. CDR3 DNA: TGCGCCAGCAGCTCGGTTCCAGAGAACACTGAAGCTTTCTTT.

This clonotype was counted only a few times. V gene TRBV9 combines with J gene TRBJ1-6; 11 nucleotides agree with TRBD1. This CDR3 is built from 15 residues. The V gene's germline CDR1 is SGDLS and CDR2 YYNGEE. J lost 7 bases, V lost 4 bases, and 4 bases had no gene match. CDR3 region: CASSPRTGGNSPLHF. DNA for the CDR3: TGTGCCAGCAGCCCACGGACAGGGGGCAATTCACCCCTCCACTTT. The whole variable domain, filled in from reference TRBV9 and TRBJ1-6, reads DSGVTQTPKHLITATGQRVTLRCSPRSGDLSVYWYQQSLDQGLQFLIQYYNGEERAKGNILERFSAQQFPDLHSELNLSSLELGDSALYFCASSPRTGGNSPLHFGNGTRLTVT.

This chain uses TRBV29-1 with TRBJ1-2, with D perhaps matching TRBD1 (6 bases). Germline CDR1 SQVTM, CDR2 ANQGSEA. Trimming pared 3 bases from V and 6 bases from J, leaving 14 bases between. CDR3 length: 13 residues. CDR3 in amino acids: CSVEGGAQHGYTF. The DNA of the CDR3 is TGCAGCGTTGAGGGGGGCGCGCAACATGGCTACACCTTC.

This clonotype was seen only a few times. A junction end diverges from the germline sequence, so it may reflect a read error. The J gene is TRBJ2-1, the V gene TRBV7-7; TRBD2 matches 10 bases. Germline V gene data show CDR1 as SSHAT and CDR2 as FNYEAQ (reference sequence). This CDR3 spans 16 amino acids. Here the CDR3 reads CASSPSGRAPYNEQFF. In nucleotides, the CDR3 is TGTGCTAGCAGCCCGAGCGGGAGGGCCCCCTACAATGAGCAGTTCTTC.

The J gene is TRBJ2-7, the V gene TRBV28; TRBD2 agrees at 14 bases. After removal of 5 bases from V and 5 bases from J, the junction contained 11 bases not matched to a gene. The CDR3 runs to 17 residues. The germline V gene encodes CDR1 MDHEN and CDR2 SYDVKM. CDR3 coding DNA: TGTGCCAGCAGTCTCCCGACTAGCGGGGGGGCCTTGGACGAGCAGTACTTC. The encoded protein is CASSLPTSGGALDEQYF.